What follows is one T cell receptor (beta chain) and its context. Its antigen is currently unknown. Trimming left V 0 bases short and J 6 bases short, with 9 bases between. There are 13 residues in the CDR3. Germline values: CDR1 SGHRS, CDR2 YFSETQ. The record originates from a study of cytomegalovirus exposure and HLA in healthy donors. Overall study findings and caveats: CMV serostatus was the only immune exposure information that was available. Through in vitro validation, a few CMV-associated chains were shown to be specific for CMV antigens.

PCR employed 60 Vbeta and 13 Jbeta primers. TCRdb's table, derived via immunoSEQ multiplex PCR, lists solely in-frame clones and lacks some. Counted here are around 50,000 clones, about 80% occurring once; the ten biggest clones make up around 1.5%. The TCR originated in a man aged 40-50 years in good health and CMV-seronegative. V and J are TRBV5-1 and TRBJ1-1; a possible D gene is TRBD1 (6 bases). The source material was PBMCs. In nucleotides, the CDR3 is TGCGCCAGCAGCTTGGCAGGGGTTGCTGAAGCTTTCTTT. This codes for CASSLAGVAEAFF.